Given below is one T cell receptor beta chain in context. Antigen specificity is unknown. These data are taken from a study of CD8 T cells in Susac syndrome. Points from the study as a whole: The study recognized that its TCR sequencing and HLA analysis covered a relatively small number of individuals.

Reverse transcription of roughly 0.45 to 1 ug RNA used random hexamers. It was immunoSEQ multiplex PCR that amplified TCR beta CDR3 across 54 Vbeta and 13 Jbeta. From the immunoSEQ multiplex PCR reads, TCRdb called clonotypes with MiXCR, one entry per CDR3 protein. The table records some 190,000 distinct CDR3 sequences, roughly 95% of them present only once. The CDR3 is made up of 14 amino acids. V was cut by 5 bases and J by 2 bases, with 13 bases left in between. Sequencing targeted TCR beta in T cells from blood (CD8+ and CD4+). This TCR was sampled from a human donor with multiple sclerosis. This chain links TRBV12-3 or TRBV12-4 with TRBJ2-7, with no clear D. The sequenced sample was CD4+ T cells from PBMCs. The CDR3 loop reads CASSPHSVPYEQYF. For the CDR3, the DNA is TGTGCCAGCAGTCCTCACAGCGTACCCTACGAGCAGTACTTC.